Below, 20 T cell receptor beta chains from the same sample are listed, as sequenced in a study of tumor-infiltrating lymphocytes in primary liver carcinoma. Both RNA and DNA were isolated together from approximately 20-30 mg of bulk tissue that had not been sorted. Researchers generated TCR beta cDNA from approximately 450 ng of total RNA, relying on a constant-region primer. Slightly modified ARM-PCR served as the procedure for the TCR beta libraries. These libraries came from three rounds of nested multiplex PCR. TRBV1-TRBV30 forward primers paired with a C-beta reverse primer were used in the first two PCR rounds, which ran 9 to 10 cycles each. TCRdb reprocessed the multiplex PCR reads with MiXCR, giving one entry per CDR3 protein. The data contain fewer than 85,000 distinct CDR3 sequences, roughly two thirds of them seen just once; the ten biggest clones take up about 25%. Sequencing was carried out using tumor-adjacent normal liver tissue. The origin of the receptors is a middle-aged man with primary liver carcinoma and hepatitis B virus infection.

Concerning this clonotype: Since no conserved phenylalanine or tryptophan closes the CDR3, a read error is the likely cause. J is TRBJ2-5 and V is TRBV6-5, with 15 bases that match TRBD2. Looked up from germline, CDR1 is MNHEY and CDR2 is SVGAGI. This CDR3 has 15 amino acids. With V trimmed by 5 bases and J by 5 bases, 3 bases remained unmatched. The CDR3 spells CASSHGTSGRETQYY. CDR3 DNA: TGTGCCAGCAGTCACGGGACTAGCGGGAGGGAGACCCAGTACTAC.

In the case of this clonotype: One end of the junction does not line up with germline, which may come from a read error. This chain uses TRBV29-1 with TRBJ2-3, with TRBD2 matching 10 bases. The V gene's germline CDR1 is SQVTM and CDR2 ANQGSEA. This CDR3 is built from 14 residues. CDR3 nucleotides: TGCAGCGCTGAAGGACTAGCGGGCACAGATACGCAGTATTTT. This gives the protein CSAEGLAGTDTQYF.

As concerns this clonotype: The CDR3 does not end in the conserved phenylalanine or tryptophan, so this is likely a read error. The chain uses TRBV4-1 and TRBJ1-1, with 8 positions matching TRBD1. This CDR3 spans 17 amino acids. Germline CDR1 is MGHRA and CDR2 is YSYEKL. V shed 0 bases and J 3 bases; nucleotides not matched to a gene: 9. The chain's CDR3 is CASSQDSQGAQYTEAFL. In DNA, the CDR3 is TGCGCCAGCAGCCAAGATAGTCAGGGGGCGCAATACACTGAAGCTTTCCTT.

Remarks on this clonotype: A read error may explain this, as a much larger clone is one base away. DNA of the CDR3: TGCGCCAGCAACCACTTAGCTGGGCCCGATGGGGATGAGCAGTTCTTC. Its translation: CASNHLAGPDGDEQFF. This sequence joins TRBV5-1 and TRBJ2-1; D remains ambiguous. Germline V gene sequence: CDR1 SGHRS, CDR2 YFSETQ. The V end lost 6 bases, the J end lost 8 bases, and 24 bases lay between the germline ends. The CDR3 totals 16 residues.

The chain is built from TRBV6-5 and TRBJ2-3; D remains unclear. TRBJ1-5 matches the DNA end more closely, so the J call is doubtful. Germline V CDR1 and CDR2: MNHEY, SVGAGI. The CDR3 totals 15 residues. DNA of the CDR3: TGTGCCAGCAGTCCCCGGAGGCTAAGCACAGATACGCAGCATTTT. Protein product: CASSPRRLSTDTQHF.

This chain uses TRBV5-4 with TRBJ2-1, with no clear D. Germline V gene data show CDR1 as SGHNT and CDR2 as YYREEE (reference sequence). The V gene lost 7 bases and the J gene lost 7 bases, with 18 bases spanning the gap. The CDR3 is made up of 14 amino acids. CDR3 coding DNA: TGTGCCAGCTGCATGGCATCCGGAAGGAATGAGCAGTTCTTC. As protein: CASCMASGRNEQFF.

Comment on this clonotype: A much larger clonotype is one base distant, so this may be a read error. The chain combines TRBV11-3 with TRBJ2-1; D remains unclear. Trimming took 2 bases from V and 3 from J, leaving 8 bases between them. Germline CDR1 SGHNT, CDR2 YENEEA. The CDR3 contains 14 residues. CDR3 in DNA: TGTGCCAGCAGCTTATTTCCGTACTACAATGAGCAGTTCTTC. Amino acids: CASSLFPYYNEQFF.

The rearrangement joins TRBV11-2 to TRBJ2-5; D perhaps matches TRBD2 (6 bases). Germline V CDR1 and CDR2: SGHAT, FQNNGV. The CDR3 runs 16 residues. The V and J ends lost 7 bases and 0 bases respectively, with 18 bases between them. CDR3 bases: TGTGCCAGCACGTCCCGGGACTCGGCCCACCAAGAGACCCAGTACTTC. Translation: CASTSRDSAHQETQYF.

J is TRBJ2-2 and V is TRBV4-3; possible D gene TRBD1, 6 bases. Trimming cost V 0 bases and J 12 bases, with 20 bases left between them. This CDR3 region has 16 residues. Germline CDR1 and CDR2: LGHNA and YSLEER. The CDR3 sequence is CASSQDRGHSNEKLFF. The CDR3 DNA follows: TGCGCCAGCAGCCAAGATCGGGGACATTCAAACGAGAAGCTGTTTTTT.

Details on this clonotype: A much larger clone differs from this one at a single base, so this may be a read error. In this CDR3 the conserved last residue, phenylalanine or tryptophan, is missing, so a read error is likely. The V and J genes are TRBV6-2 or TRBV6-3 and TRBJ2-7; 12 bases line up with TRBD2. The CDR3 has 17 amino acids. Germline V CDR1 and CDR2: MNHEY, SVGEGT. Trimming took 2 bases from V and 3 from J; bases not matched to a gene: 8. Here the CDR3 reads CASSYDGRTSGIYEQYL. CDR3 DNA sequence: TGTGCCAGCAGTTACGATGGGAGGACTAGCGGGATCTACGAGCAGTACTTG.

Remarks on this clonotype: The junction departs from germline at one end; a sequencing error may be responsible. This chain links TRBV6-1 with TRBJ2-2; D remains unclear. CDR1 and CDR2 from the germline V gene are MNHNS and SASEGT. CDR3 length: 14 amino acids. CDR3 sequence: CASGEHQSTGELFF. The CDR3 nucleotides read TGTGCCAGCGGTGAACATCAGAGCACCGGAGAGCTGTTTTTT.

Worth noting for this clonotype: At one end, the junction sequence differs from germline, possibly due to a read error. The chain has TRBV6-2 or TRBV6-3 and TRBJ1-5, with D unresolved. The germline V gene encodes CDR1 MNHEY and CDR2 SVGEGT. The CDR3 length is 14 residues. CDR3 DNA: TGTGCCAGCAATTACTCGGTAGGACGGCAGCCCCAGCATTTT. Residues: CASNYSVGRQPQHF.

With respect to this clonotype: This likely comes from a read error, as the CDR3 has no conserved phenylalanine or tryptophan at its end. The gene calls are TRBV6-1 and TRBJ2-6; D perhaps matches TRBD1 (5 bases). The CDR3 totals 15 residues. The germline gives CDR1 MNHNS, CDR2 SASEGT. For the CDR3, the DNA is TGTGCCAGCAGTGGGACGGCCGGTGGGGCCAACGCCCTGACTTAC. Translating it yields CASSGTAGGANALTY.

The chain recombines TRBV12-3 or TRBV12-4 with TRBJ2-1; TRBD2 might be the D (5 bases). V shed 5 bases and J shed 9 bases, with 17 bases lying between them. The CDR3 sequence is 14 residues long. The DNA for the CDR3 is TGTGCCAGCAGTCCTGCGGGTGGCTTCAGTGAGCAGTTCTTC. It is translated as CASSPAGGFSEQFF.

This clonotype has a count of ten or more. The chain has TRBV30 and TRBJ1-2, with D possibly TRBD1 on 6 matching bases. The CDR3 covers 15 residues. V gave up 2 bases and J gave up 3 bases, with 16 bases separating them. CDR1 is GTSNPN, CDR2 SVGIG, per germline (reference sequence). The CDR3 loop reads CAWSLRTANYYGYTF. CDR3 coding DNA: TGTGCCTGGAGTCTGAGGACAGCCAACTACTATGGCTACACCTTC.

About this clonotype: At one end the junction does not follow the germline gene, possibly because of a read error. The chain combines TRBV5-1 with TRBJ2-5; 9 bases match TRBD1. This CDR3 spans 15 amino acids. The V gene's germline CDR1 is SGHRS and CDR2 YFSETQ. CDR3 sequence: CASSQTGGGQGTQYF. CDR3 nucleotide sequence: TGCGCAAGCAGCCAGACAGGGGGAGGACAAGGGACCCAGTACTTC.

Concerning this clonotype itself: One end of the junction does not line up with germline, which may come from a read error. The genes are TRBV9 and TRBJ1-5; 11 nucleotides align to TRBD1. Looked up from germline, CDR1 is SGDLS and CDR2 is YYNGEE. The CDR3 has 16 residues. CDR3 in DNA: TGTGCCAGCAGCGGAGGGACAGGGGGGAGCAATCAGCTCCAGCATTTT. This translates into CASSGGTGGSNQLQHF.

Regarding this clonotype: Given a much more abundant clone one base away, this may be a read error. The chain couples TRBV7-9 to TRBJ1-1; no definite D call. This CDR3 region has 11 residues. Germline loops: CDR1 SEHNR, CDR2 FQNEAQ (reference sequence). The CDR3 spells CGSGLGSEAFF. The CDR3 nucleotides are TGTGGCTCTGGGCTCGGATCTGAAGCTTTCTTT.

This clonotype was seen more than once but under ten times. The CDR3: CASSQDGISYNEQFF. The CDR3 nucleotides read TGCGCCAGCAGCCAAGATGGAATATCCTACAATGAGCAGTTCTTC. The rearrangement uses TRBV4-1 and TRBJ2-1; D unresolved. The ends were cut back, 0 bases at V and 1 base at J, with 7 bases in the middle. The CDR3 has 15 residues. Germline V gene sequence: CDR1 MGHRA, CDR2 YSYEKL.

A remark on this clonotype: Sequence at one end of the junction differs from germline and may be a read error. The V and J genes are TRBV2 and TRBJ2-3; D gene uncertain. The V gene's germline CDR1 is SNHLY and CDR2 FYNNEI. This CDR3 region has 13 residues. The DNA of the CDR3 is TGTGCCATCAGTGAAACTCGCACAGATACGCAGTATTTT. Translating gives CAISETRTDTQYF.